The sequence of this T cell receptor (beta chain) was determined in a study of cytomegalovirus exposure and HLA in healthy donors. About the research overall: The same platform as the 650 to 700 first-cohort repertoires was used for the 130 or so validation repertoires, a later analysis reported.

Germline V gives CDR1 SGHRS, CDR2 YFSETQ. V was clipped by 2 bases and J by 0 bases, with 9 bases between them. This CDR3 has 14 amino acids. General study findings and limits: Three chains linked to CMV were shown in vitro to be specific for CMV antigens. Subsequent analysis showed first-cohort TCR clusters tending to co-occur in 95 to 150 validation repertoires. Altogether, 160 or so TCR beta chains were recorded as cytomegalovirus-associated.

Comment on this clone: Its target is not known.

Sequenced by immunoSEQ multiplex PCR; TCRdb stores in-frame clones only, minus some. The sample holds over 150,000 clones, around 88% seen once. Sequencing was done on a sample of PBMCs. This sequence joins TRBV5-1 and TRBJ2-7; D gene uncertain. The sequence came from a woman between 18 and 29 years old in good health and CMV-seronegative. Here the CDR3 DNA reads TGCGCCAGCAGCTTTGAGGCCAGCTCCTACGAGCAGTACTTC. This sequence encodes CASSFEASSYEQYF.